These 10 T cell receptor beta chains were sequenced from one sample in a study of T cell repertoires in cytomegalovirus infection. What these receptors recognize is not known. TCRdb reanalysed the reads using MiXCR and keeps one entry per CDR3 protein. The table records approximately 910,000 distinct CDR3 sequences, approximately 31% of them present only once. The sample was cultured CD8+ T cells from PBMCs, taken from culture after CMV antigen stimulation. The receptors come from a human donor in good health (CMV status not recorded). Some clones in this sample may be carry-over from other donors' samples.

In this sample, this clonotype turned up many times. The DNA for the CDR3 is TGTGCCAGCAGCCCCGTGGGGGGAAGCTCCTACGAGCAGTACTTC. Translating it yields CASSPVGGSSYEQYF. The chain recombines TRBV5-6 with TRBJ2-7; perhaps TRBD2 as D (6 bases). This CDR3 spans 15 amino acids. Germline values: CDR1 SGHDT, CDR2 YYEEEE. Trimming took off 4 bases at V and 0 bases at J, with 14 bases between the two ends.

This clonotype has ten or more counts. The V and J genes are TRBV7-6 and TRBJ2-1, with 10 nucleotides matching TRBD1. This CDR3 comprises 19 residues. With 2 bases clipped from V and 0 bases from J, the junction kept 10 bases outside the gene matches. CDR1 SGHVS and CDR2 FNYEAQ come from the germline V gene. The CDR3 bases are TGTGCCAGCAGCTTACCCTCGGGACAGGGGAAGAGCTCCTACAATGAGCAGTTCTTC. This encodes CASSLPSGQGKSSYNEQFF.

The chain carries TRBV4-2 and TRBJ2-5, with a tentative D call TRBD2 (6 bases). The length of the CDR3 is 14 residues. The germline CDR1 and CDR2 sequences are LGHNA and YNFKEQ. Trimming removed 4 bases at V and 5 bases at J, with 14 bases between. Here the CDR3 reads CASSPMGGRETQYF. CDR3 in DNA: TGTGCCAGCAGCCCGATGGGGGGTAGGGAGACCCAGTACTTC.

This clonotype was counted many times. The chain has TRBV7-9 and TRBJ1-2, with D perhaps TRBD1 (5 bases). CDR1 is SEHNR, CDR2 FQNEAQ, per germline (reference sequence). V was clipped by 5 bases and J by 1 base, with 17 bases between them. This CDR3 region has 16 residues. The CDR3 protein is CASSDGRDGLNYGYTF. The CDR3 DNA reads TGTGCCAGCAGCGATGGCCGGGACGGACTTAACTATGGCTACACCTTC.

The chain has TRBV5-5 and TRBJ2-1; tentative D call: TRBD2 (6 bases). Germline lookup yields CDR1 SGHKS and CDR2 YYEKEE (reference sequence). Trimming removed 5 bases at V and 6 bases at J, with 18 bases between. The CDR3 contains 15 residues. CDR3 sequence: CASRFDPGLSNEQFF. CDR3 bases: TGTGCCAGCAGATTCGACCCGGGACTCAGCAATGAGCAGTTCTTC.

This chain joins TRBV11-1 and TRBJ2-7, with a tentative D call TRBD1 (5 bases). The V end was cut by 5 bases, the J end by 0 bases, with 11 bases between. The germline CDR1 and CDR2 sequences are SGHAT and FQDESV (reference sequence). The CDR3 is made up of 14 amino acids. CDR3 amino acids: CASSIQERSYEQYF. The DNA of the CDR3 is TGTGCCAGCAGCATACAGGAGCGCTCCTACGAGCAGTACTTC.

The CDR3, as DNA: TGTGCCAGCAGCTTAGGCCCAGGGCCGACCTACAATGAGCAGTTCTTC. Encoded protein: CASSLGPGPTYNEQFF. The V gene is TRBV11-2, the J gene TRBJ2-1, with a weak D call TRBD1 (5 bases). The germline V gene has CDR1 SGHAT and CDR2 FQNNGV. V was cut by 1 base and J by 2 bases, with 12 bases left in between. This CDR3 region has 16 residues. Combining the CDR3 with reference TRBV11-2 and TRBJ2-1 gives the whole variable domain EAGVAQSPRYKIIEKRQSVAFWCNPISGHATLYWYQQILGQGPKLLIQFQNNGVVDDSQLPKDRFSAERLKGVDSTLKIQPAKLEDSAVYLCASSLGPGPTYNEQFFGPGTRLTVL.

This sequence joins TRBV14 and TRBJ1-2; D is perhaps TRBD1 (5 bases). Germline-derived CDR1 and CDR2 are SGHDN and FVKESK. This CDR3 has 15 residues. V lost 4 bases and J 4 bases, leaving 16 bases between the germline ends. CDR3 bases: TGTGCCAGCAGCCCCCCTGGGGGGGGGTTCTATGGCTACACCTTC. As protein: CASSPPGGGFYGYTF.

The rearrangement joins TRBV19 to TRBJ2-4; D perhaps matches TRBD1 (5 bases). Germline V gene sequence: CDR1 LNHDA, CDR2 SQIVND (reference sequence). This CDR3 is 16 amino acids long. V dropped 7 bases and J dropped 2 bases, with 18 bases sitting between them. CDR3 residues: CASTREAGKPKNIQYF. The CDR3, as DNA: TGTGCCAGTACCCGAGAGGCAGGGAAGCCCAAAAACATTCAGTACTTC.

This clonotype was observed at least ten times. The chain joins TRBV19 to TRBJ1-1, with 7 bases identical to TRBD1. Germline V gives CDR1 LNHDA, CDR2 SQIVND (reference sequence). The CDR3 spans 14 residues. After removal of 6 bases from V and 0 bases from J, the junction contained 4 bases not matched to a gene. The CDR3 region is CASSQGGLNTEAFF. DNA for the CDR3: TGTGCCAGTAGCCAGGGGGGATTGAACACTGAAGCTTTCTTT.